These T cell receptor beta chains were read from a single sample in a study of blood T cell repertoires in COVID-19. Generated by immunoSEQ multiplex PCR, the TCRdb table keeps only in-frame clones and is missing some. The top ten clones hold roughly 1.5% of a sample with 270,000 or so clones, roughly 80% of them seen once. The sequenced material came from peripheral blood. The origin of the receptors is a human donor with COVID-19, enrolled during active disease. The donor label of this sample is uncertain. The CDR3 runs from the conserved cysteine through the conserved F or W. A D gene is named only where the DNA matches it firmly. Some rows have no size entry. The others give once, few or many, or a class for an expanded clone.

j_gene,d_gene,abundance,v_gene,CDR3aa,CDR3nt
TRBJ1-4,NA,NA,TRBV27,CASRGGAEKLFF,TGTGCCAGCAGGGGGGGGGCCGAAAAACTGTTTTTT
TRBJ1-6,TRBD1,NA,TRBV5-6,CASSRVQGAGYNSPLHF,TGTGCCAGCAGCCGCGTACAGGGGGCGGGCTATAATTCACCCCTCCACTTT
TRBJ2-1,NA,NA,TRBV5-1,CASSSDTSSYNEQFF,TGCGCCAGCAGCTCGGACACGAGCTCCTACAATGAGCAGTTCTTC
TRBJ1-5,NA,NA,TRBV15,CATTQGISNQPQHF,TGTGCCACCACCCAGGGTATAAGCAATCAGCCCCAGCATTTT
TRBJ2-5,NA,NA,TRBV6-5,CASSYARGTQYF,TGTGCCAGCAGTTACGCCAGGGGGACCCAGTACTTC
TRBJ1-6,NA,NA,TRBV30,CAGYRDSSYNSPLHF,TGTGCCGGATACAGGGATAGCTCCTATAATTCACCCCTCCACTTT
TRBJ2-3,NA,NA,TRBV18,CASSPSRRFTDTQYF,TGTGCCAGCTCACCATCCAGGCGATTCACAGATACGCAGTATTTT
TRBJ1-5,TRBD1,NA,TRBV7-2,CASSLVGQSNQPQHF,TGTGCCAGCAGCTTAGTGGGACAGAGCAATCAGCCCCAGCATTTT
TRBJ2-7,NA,NA,TRBV9,CASSPHRGGEQYF,TGTGCCAGCAGCCCCCACAGGGGGGGCGAGCAGTACTTC
TRBJ2-1,NA,NA,TRBV11-1,CASSLAAGPGAYNEQFF,TGTGCCAGCAGCTTAGCGGCAGGTCCGGGAGCCTACAATGAGCAGTTCTTC
TRBJ2-7,NA,NA,TRBV19,CASSVSISRSYEQYF,TGTGCCAGTAGTGTGAGTATTTCTCGCTCCTACGAGCAGTACTTC
TRBJ2-1,NA,once,TRBV28,CASTPPGSLSYNEQFF,TGTGCCAGCACACCTCCCGGGAGCCTCTCCTACAATGAGCAGTTCTTC
TRBJ2-6,NA,NA,TRBV5-4,CASSLAGANVLTF,TGTGCCAGCAGCTTGGCAGGGGCCAACGTCCTGACTTTC
TRBJ2-7,TRBD2,once,TRBV7-2,CASSPPRGGGGGYEQYF,TGTGCCAGCAGCCCGCCTCGTGGGGGCGGGGGGGGCTACGAGCAGTACTTC
TRBJ2-7,TRBD2,NA,TRBV6-6,CASSSRGLAGNEQYF,TGTGCCAGCAGTAGCCGGGGACTAGCGGGAAACGAGCAGTACTTC
TRBJ2-7,NA,NA,TRBV6-5,CASSYSRGSSYEQYF,TGTGCCAGCAGTTACTCCCGGGGTAGCTCCTACGAGCAGTACTTC
TRBJ1-1,NA,NA,TRBV5-1,CASSLEREAEAFF,TGCGCCAGCAGCTTGGAACGGGAGGCTGAAGCTTTCTTT
TRBJ2-1,NA,NA,TRBV6-4,CASSDSSGSYNEQFF,TGTGCCAGCAGTGACTCTAGCGGCTCCTACAATGAGCAGTTCTTC
TRBJ2-5,TRBD1,NA,TRBV10-2,CASSEKGTDKETQYF,TGCGCCAGCAGTGAGAAAGGGACAGATAAAGAGACCCAGTACTTC
TRBJ1-1,NA,NA,TRBV5-1,CASSLVFQGDTEAFF,TGCGCCAGCAGCTTGGTGTTTCAGGGCGACACTGAAGCTTTCTTT
TRBJ2-7,NA,NA,TRBV5-4,CASSFVRGSYEQYF,TGTGCCAGCAGCTTCGTGCGGGGCTCCTACGAGCAGTACTTC
TRBJ2-2,NA,few,TRBV7-6,CASSNLNVGELFF,TGTGCCAGCAGCAATCTAAATGTCGGGGAGCTGTTTTTT
TRBJ2-1,TRBD2,few,TRBV11-3,CASSPRAGEGNEQFF,TGTGCCAGCAGCCCTAGGGCGGGAGAGGGCAATGAGCAGTTCTTC
TRBJ2-2,NA,NA,TRBV30,CAWRHYFTGELFF,TGTGCCTGGAGGCATTACTTCACCGGGGAGCTGTTTTTT
TRBJ2-2,NA,NA,TRBV3-1/TRBV3-2,CASSPLPSTGELFF,TGTGCCAGCAGCCCACTCCCGAGTACCGGGGAGCTGTTTTTT
TRBJ2-3,NA,few,TRBV11-1,CASSRGQRVTDTQYF,TGTGCCAGCAGTCGAGGACAGAGGGTCACAGATACGCAGTATTTT
TRBJ2-1,TRBD2,NA,TRBV30,CAWISGPYNEQFF,TGTGCCTGGATTAGCGGGCCCTACAATGAGCAGTTCTTC
TRBJ1-6,TRBD1,NA,TRBV10-1,CASSDGVGQGGSPLHF,TGCGCCAGCAGTGATGGCGTTGGACAGGGTGGCTCACCCCTCCACTTT
TRBJ1-2,NA,NA,TRBV20-1,CSALRGGYTF,TGCAGTGCCCTCCGCGGCGGCTACACCTTC
TRBJ2-7,NA,NA,TRBV28,CASTSDRRGRYEQYF,TGTGCCAGCACTTCGGATCGGCGGGGACGTTACGAGCAGTACTTC
TRBJ1-4,NA,NA,TRBV27,CASSSVPQGYNEKLFF,TGTGCCAGCAGTTCGGTCCCGCAGGGATACAATGAAAAACTGTTTTTT
TRBJ1-1,NA,NA,TRBV7-2,CASRPYTQRDTEAFF,TGTGCCAGCAGACCTTACACCCAGAGGGACACTGAAGCTTTCTTT
TRBJ2-3,TRBD2,once,TRBV27,CASSPTGGIPSTQYF,TGTGCCAGCAGTCCCACGGGAGGGATCCCCTCTACGCAGTATTTT
TRBJ1-1,NA,NA,TRBV19,CASSIARDFAAFF,TGTGCCAGTAGTATAGCAAGAGACTTTGCGGCTTTCTTT
TRBJ2-3,TRBD1,NA,TRBV5-1,CASSRSGGGDTQYF,TGCGCCAGCAGCCGATCAGGGGGCGGTGATACGCAGTATTTT
TRBJ2-3,TRBD1,NA,TRBV5-1,CASSLEGQGVDTQYF,TGCGCCAGCAGCTTGGAGGGACAGGGTGTGGATACGCAGTATTTT
TRBJ1-5,NA,few,TRBV11-2,CASSLETGAQPQHF,TGTGCCAGCAGCTTGGAAACAGGCGCTCAGCCCCAGCATTTT
TRBJ2-5,TRBD2,few,TRBV11-2,CASSLDGLAGETQYF,TGTGCCAGCAGCTTAGACGGACTAGCGGGAGAGACCCAGTACTTC
TRBJ2-2,NA,NA,TRBV5-1,CASSLRAGRELFF,TGCGCCAGCAGCCTCAGGGCGGGGCGGGAGCTGTTTTTT
TRBJ2-5,NA,NA,TRBV28,CASSLNSWAETQYF,TGTGCCAGCAGTTTGAACTCGTGGGCAGAGACCCAGTACTTC
TRBJ1-1,TRBD1,NA,TRBV4-2,CASSPFLAPQGPNTEAFF,TGTGCCAGCAGCCCATTTCTCGCTCCACAGGGGCCGAACACTGAAGCTTTCTTT
TRBJ1-3,NA,NA,TRBV18,CASSPSQGRGGNTIYF,TGTGCCAGCTCACCCTCACAGGGAAGGGGCGGAAACACCATATATTTT
TRBJ2-5,NA,NA,TRBV5-1,CASSLGLSIETQYF,TGCGCCAGCAGCTTGGGACTTTCAATCGAGACCCAGTACTTC
TRBJ2-5,TRBD2,NA,TRBV2,CASPIAGGQETQYF,TGTGCCAGCCCGATAGCGGGGGGGCAAGAGACCCAGTACTTC